Detailed here is one T cell receptor (beta chain). No antigen is known for it. This sample was included in a study of graft-versus-host responses after intestinal transplantation. Study as a whole: Multivisceral, liver-intestinal, or isolated intestinal transplants were performed in recipients.

The CDR3 totals 13 residues. Germline CDR1 reads SGHTA; CDR2 reads FQGNSA. Trimming took 6 bases from V and 9 from J, leaving 16 bases between them. The protocol was immunoSEQ multiplex PCR, while the TCRdb copy is restricted to in-frame clones and leaves out a portion. The table has about 59,000 clones, 90% to 95% seen once; the top ten hold 0.38%. The study's findings and limits: GvH clones appeared in recipient marrow, some first in ileum or blood. Clonal ratios of graft-versus-host to host-versus-graft in allografts were high for patients exhibiting graft-donor T cell macrochimerism.

J is TRBJ2-3 and V is TRBV7-2; D is undetermined. Sequences were derived from unstimulated CD4+ T cells sorted from spleen or lymph node cells, sampled before transplant. The TCR sequence derives from a human donor who was the organ donor for an intestinal transplant. Here the CDR3 DNA reads TGTGCCAGCAGGGGCCCTAGTCGGGTCACGCAGTATTTT. This codes for CASRGPSRVTQYF.